What follows are 15 T cell receptor beta chains derived from one specimen sequenced in a study of sequential checkpoint blockade in melanoma. Described treatment: randomized to nivolumab then ipilimumab (arm A) or the reverse (arm B). Assay: immunoSEQ multiplex PCR; the TCRdb copy retains only in-frame clones and omits some. Of 9,000 to 10,000 clones in the sample, around 70% were seen once. The source material was CD8+ T cells sorted from blood (inferred from file names), sampled from a patient given nivolumab and ipilimumab in sequence. The receptors were sampled from a human donor with melanoma.

The chain combines TRBV4-2 with TRBJ2-7; 7 positions match TRBD2. Germline-derived CDR1 and CDR2 are LGHNA and YNFKEQ. After removal of 1 base from V and 5 bases from J, the junction contained 11 bases not matched to a gene. The CDR3 contains 16 residues. CDR3 loop: CASSQGSGREKNEQYF. In nucleotides, the CDR3 is TGTGCCAGCAGCCAAGGGTCGGGGAGGGAGAAGAACGAGCAGTACTTC.

The chain has TRBV19 and TRBJ2-5; maybe TRBD1 (7 bases). The germline V gene has CDR1 LNHDA and CDR2 SQIVND (reference sequence). This CDR3 contains 17 residues. V was pared by 3 bases and J by 4 bases, with 21 bases between. In DNA form, the CDR3 reads TGTGCCAGTAGTATCGGGCAGGGGGACTTTCCATCAGAGACCCAGTACTTC. Protein product: CASSIGQGDFPSETQYF.

The chain carries TRBV7-9 and TRBJ2-1; D not resolved. Germline CDR1 SEHNR, CDR2 FQNEAQ (reference sequence). V was shortened by 2 bases and J by 5 bases, with 7 bases between the two germline ends. The CDR3 has 13 residues. In DNA form, the CDR3 reads TGTGCCAGCAGCTTATTCGTCGACAATGAGCAGTTCTTC. Its protein is CASSLFVDNEQFF.

This chain uses TRBV6-4 with TRBJ2-3, with 7 bases lining up with TRBD2. CDR1 MRHNA and CDR2 SNTAGT come from the germline V gene. The CDR3 is 16 amino acids. V lost 3 bases and J lost 6; bases outside the gene matches: 12. Here the CDR3 DNA reads TGTGCCAGCAGTGAGGCCAGCGGGGCGGCCGGGGATACGCAGTATTTT. Amino acid sequence: CASSEASGAAGDTQYF.

The rearrangement links TRBV6-1 to TRBJ2-5; a weak D match, TRBD1 (8 bases). Matching the DNA end better, TRBJ2-7 makes the J call doubtful. This CDR3 comprises 15 residues. Germline CDR1 and CDR2: MNHNS and SASEGT. For the CDR3, the DNA is TGTGCCAGCAGTCAGGGGGGGCAGGGGGCGTACGAGCAGTACTTC. Residues: CASSQGGQGAYEQYF.

In its sample, this clone was seen a few times. V is TRBV6-6 and J is TRBJ1-4; D gene unclear. The V gene lost 5 bases and the J gene lost 13 bases, with 11 bases spanning the gap. Germline V CDR1 and CDR2: MNHNY, SVGAGI (reference sequence). The CDR3 spans 11 residues. CDR3 coding DNA: TGTGCCAGCAGTGCCGGGTACGGACTGTTTTTT. Its protein product is CASSAGYGLFF.

This chain links TRBV30 with TRBJ2-1; D is uncertain. CDR1 is GTSNPN and CDR2 is SVGIG in the germline V gene (reference sequence). V lost 5 bases, J lost 1 base, and 9 bases lay in between. The CDR3 covers 13 residues. CDR3: CAWRVGSYNEQFF. In DNA, the CDR3 is TGTGCCTGGCGGGTTGGGTCCTACAATGAGCAGTTCTTC.

The chain has TRBV2 and TRBJ1-1; 7 bases agree with TRBD1. This CDR3 contains 16 residues. The germline V gene has CDR1 SNHLY and CDR2 FYNNEI. Trimming at V came to 6 bases and at J to 1 base, leaving 11 bases not matched to a gene. CDR3 region: CASSLATGTANTEAFF. The DNA of the CDR3 is TGTGCCAGCAGCCTTGCCACCGGGACAGCGAACACTGAAGCTTTCTTT.

This chain joins TRBV6-1 and TRBJ1-1; D is undetermined. CDR1 is MNHNS and CDR2 is SASEGT in the germline V gene. V was clipped by 2 bases and J by 1 base, with 5 bases between them. The CDR3 has 13 amino acids. The CDR3 reads CASSERENTEAFF. In DNA form, the CDR3 reads TGTGCCAGCAGTGAACGGGAGAACACTGAAGCTTTCTTT.

CDR3 coding DNA: TGTGCCAGCAGCTCCCGGCCGGGACAGCTCTACGAGCAGTACTTC. The encoded protein is CASSSRPGQLYEQYF. The chain carries TRBV7-9 and TRBJ2-7; 7 positions agree with TRBD1. The CDR3 runs 15 residues. Germline CDR1 SEHNR, CDR2 FQNEAQ (reference sequence). V shed 4 bases, J shed 3 bases, and the junction held 9 bases outside the gene matches.

This clone appeared a few times. The chain carries TRBV6-1 and TRBJ2-7; 9 positions match TRBD1. V lost 1 base and J lost 7; bases outside the gene matches: 8. The CDR3 covers 15 residues. The germline CDR1 and CDR2 sequences are MNHNS and SASEGT. CDR3 in DNA: TGTGCCAGCAGTGAAGGGACAGGGGAATGGAGGGAGCAGTACTTC. It encodes CASSEGTGEWREQYF.

The V gene is TRBV27, the J gene TRBJ2-3, with D possibly TRBD1 on 6 matching bases. V lost 4 bases and J lost 0, with 17 bases in between. Germline V lookup: CDR1 MNHEY, CDR2 SMNVEV (reference sequence). The CDR3 is 17 residues long. The chain's CDR3 is CASSSHRQAVSTDTQYF. The CDR3 DNA reads as TGTGCCAGCAGTTCCCATAGACAGGCGGTTAGCACAGATACGCAGTATTTT.

In its sample, this clone was seen a few times. The sample carries other DNA sequences with the same CDR3. The chain couples TRBV7-3 to TRBJ2-3, with TRBD2 matching 12 bases. Germline CDR1 is SGHTA and CDR2 is FQGTGA. The CDR3 is made up of 16 amino acids. V trimming: 4 bases; J trimming: 1 base; junction bases outside the gene matches: 3. This chain's CDR3 is CASSSRTSGGTDTQYF. DNA for the CDR3: TGTGCCAGCAGCTCACGGACTAGCGGGGGCACAGATACGCAGTATTTT.

The chain carries TRBV4-3 and TRBJ2-7; D possibly corresponds to TRBD2 (5 bases). The CDR3 totals 15 residues. Trimming took 0 bases from V and 1 from J, leaving 10 bases between them. CDR1 and CDR2 from the germline V gene are LGHNA and YSLEER. CDR3 coding DNA: TGCGCCAGCAGCCAAGAAATGGACTCTTCCTACGAGCAGTACTTC. It specifies CASSQEMDSSYEQYF.

The gene calls are TRBV9 and TRBJ2-5; D ambiguous. This CDR3 comprises 16 residues. V dropped 0 bases and J dropped 1 base, with 13 bases sitting between them. Germline CDR1 and CDR2: SGDLS and YYNGEE. The CDR3 loop reads CASSVGALKVQETQYF. Written as DNA, the CDR3 is TGTGCCAGCAGCGTAGGTGCACTTAAAGTCCAAGAGACCCAGTACTTC.